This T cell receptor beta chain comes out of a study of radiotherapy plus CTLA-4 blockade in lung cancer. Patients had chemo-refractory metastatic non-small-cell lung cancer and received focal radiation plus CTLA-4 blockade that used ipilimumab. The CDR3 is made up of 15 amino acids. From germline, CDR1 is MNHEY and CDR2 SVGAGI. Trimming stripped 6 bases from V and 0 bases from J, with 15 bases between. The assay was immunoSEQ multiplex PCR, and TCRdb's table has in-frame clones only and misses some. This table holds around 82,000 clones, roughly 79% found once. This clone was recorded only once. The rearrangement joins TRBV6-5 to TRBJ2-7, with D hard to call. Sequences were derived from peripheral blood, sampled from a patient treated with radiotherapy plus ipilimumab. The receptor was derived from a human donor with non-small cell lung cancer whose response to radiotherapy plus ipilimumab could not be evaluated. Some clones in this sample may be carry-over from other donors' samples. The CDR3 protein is CASSPANYLSYEQYF. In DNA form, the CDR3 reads TGTGCCAGCAGCCCGGCAAACTATCTCTCCTACGAGCAGTACTTC.